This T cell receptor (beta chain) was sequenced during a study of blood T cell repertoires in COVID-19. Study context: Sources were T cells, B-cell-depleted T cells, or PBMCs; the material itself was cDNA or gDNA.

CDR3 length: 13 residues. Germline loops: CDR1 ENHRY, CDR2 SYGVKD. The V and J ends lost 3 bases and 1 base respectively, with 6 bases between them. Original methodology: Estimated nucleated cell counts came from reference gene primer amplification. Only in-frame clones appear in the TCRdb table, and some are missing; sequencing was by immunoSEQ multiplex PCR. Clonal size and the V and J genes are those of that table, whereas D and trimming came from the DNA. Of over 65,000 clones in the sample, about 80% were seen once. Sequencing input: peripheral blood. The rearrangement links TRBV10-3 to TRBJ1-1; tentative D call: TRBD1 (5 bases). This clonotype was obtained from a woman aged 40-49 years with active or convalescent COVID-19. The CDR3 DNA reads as TGTGCCATCAGTGACAGGGAGAACACTGAAGCTTTCTTT. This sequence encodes CAISDRENTEAFF.